Presented here are 23 T cell receptor beta chains from one specimen sequenced in a study of blood T cell repertoires in COVID-19. The method was immunoSEQ multiplex PCR; TCRdb's version includes in-frame clones alone and lacks a portion of them. The sample records about 350,000 clones, more than 70% being singletons. Sequencing was performed on PBMCs or T cells enriched from blood (not recorded which). These receptor sequences come from a woman aged 30 to 39 who had recovered from COVID-19.

The chain joins TRBV29-1 to TRBJ2-7; TRBD2 aligns across 10 bases. After removal of 6 bases from V and 6 bases from J, the junction contained 8 bases not matched to a gene. Germline CDR1 and CDR2: SQVTM and ANQGSEA. The CDR3 length is 13 residues. The CDR3 is CSVSPSGGGEQYF. CDR3 nucleotide sequence: TGCAGCGTATCCCCTAGCGGGGGTGGCGAGCAGTACTTC.

The chain employs TRBV18 and TRBJ2-7, with unresolved D. This CDR3 has 14 residues. The V gene's germline CDR1 is KGHSH and CDR2 LQKENI. Trimming cost V 5 bases and J 2 bases, with 13 bases left between them. CDR3 protein: CASSSKASAYEQYF. CDR3 coding DNA: TGTGCCAGCTCATCGAAGGCCAGCGCCTACGAGCAGTACTTC.

The V call is TRBV21-1, the J call TRBJ2-7; TRBD1, the table's D call, was not compared with the DNA. TRBV21-1 is an annotated pseudogene. The CDR3 has 17 amino acids. CDR3 coding DNA: TGTGCCAGCAGCAAAGTATCCGGACAGGGGAGACCCTACGAGCAGTACTTC. Translated: CASSKVSGQGRPYEQYF.

The chain couples TRBV2 to TRBJ1-2; 8 bases map to TRBD1. Germline trimming cut 6 bases from V and 8 bases from J; bases unmatched to any gene: 20. There are 17 residues in the CDR3. In germline, CDR1 is SNHLY, CDR2 FYNNEI. The CDR3 coding sequence is TGTGCCAGCAGCGTAGCACCCTCCTTAGGGACAGGCTACGGCTACACCTTC. Protein product: CASSVAPSLGTGYGYTF.

CDR3 nucleotides: TGTGCCAGTACCCGCAGGGGATCGGCTGAAGCTTTCTTT. This sequence encodes CASTRRGSAEAFF. The J gene is TRBJ1-1, the V gene TRBV19; maybe TRBD1 (6 bases). Germline assignment: CDR1 LNHDA and CDR2 SQIVND (reference sequence). The CDR3 runs 13 residues. V shed 7 bases and J shed 6 bases, with 15 bases lying between them. Full variable domain (missing parts from reference TRBV19 and TRBJ1-1): DGGITQSPKYLFRKEGQNVTLSCEQNLNHDAMYWYRQDPGQGLRLIYYSQIVNDFQKGDIAEGYSVSREKKESFPLTVTSAQKNPTAFYLCASTRRGSAEAFFGQGTRLTVV.

This sequence joins TRBV4-2 and TRBJ2-3; 13 bases are a match to TRBD2. This CDR3 is built from 22 residues. J was trimmed by 2 bases and V by 4 bases; bases with no gene match: 21. Germline V gives CDR1 LGHNA, CDR2 YNFKEQ. The CDR3 sequence is CASSRAGTAGLAGSIDTDTQYF. CDR3 sequence (DNA): TGTGCCAGCAGCCGCGCCGGGACGGCGGGACTAGCGGGGAGCATTGACACAGATACGCAGTATTTT.

V usage is TRBV5-1 and J usage is TRBJ2-3, with TRBD2 identical over 13 bases. V shed 4 bases and J 2 bases; nucleotides not matched to a gene: 10. The CDR3 has 18 residues. Germline CDR1 is SGHRS and CDR2 is YFSETQ. CDR3 nucleotides: TGCGCCAGCAGCCAATCCGGACTAGCGGGGGCCCCCACAGATACGCAGTATTTT. Protein sequence: CASSQSGLAGAPTDTQYF.

CDR3 coding DNA: TGCGCCAGCAGCTTGCTCCTCCGACAGGGGGCGAGTGAGCAGTTCTTC. This sequence encodes CASSLLLRQGASEQFF. The rearrangement links TRBV5-1 to TRBJ2-1; 10 bases align to TRBD1. The CDR3 has 16 amino acids. Germline V gene data show CDR1 as SGHRS and CDR2 as YFSETQ. V lost 1 base to trimming and J lost 9 bases; unmatched junction nucleotides: 10.

The V and J genes are TRBV7-6 and TRBJ1-1; D ambiguous. The length of the CDR3 is 16 residues. In germline, CDR1 is SGHVS, CDR2 FNYEAQ. Trimming cost V 1 base and J 1 base, with 13 bases left between them. The CDR3 nucleotides read TGTGCCAGCAGCTTAGGGCCCTTGGGCTCGAACACTGAAGCTTTCTTT. Protein product: CASSLGPLGSNTEAFF.

The chain employs TRBV18 and TRBJ1-2; 12 bases line up with TRBD1. The CDR3 contains 18 residues. V dropped 4 bases and J dropped 6; count of bases not matched to a gene: 15. Looked up from germline, CDR1 is KGHSH and CDR2 is LQKENI. CDR3: CASSRAGTGGRLINGYTF. In nucleotides, the CDR3 is TGTGCCAGCTCACGTGCCGGGACAGGGGGCAGATTAATTAATGGCTACACCTTC.

The CDR3 sequence is CASSSTGFRGYTF. In nucleotides, the CDR3 is TGTGCCAGCAGTTCTACAGGGTTTCGTGGCTACACCTTC. The chain carries TRBV6-5 and TRBJ1-2; tentatively, D is TRBD1 (6 bases). CDR1 MNHEY and CDR2 SVGAGI come from the germline V gene. V was trimmed by 4 bases and J by 7 bases, leaving 13 bases between them. The CDR3 has 13 residues.

V is TRBV14 and J is TRBJ2-5, with 7 bases that match TRBD1. Looked up from germline, CDR1 is SGHDN and CDR2 is FVKESK. Germline trimming cut 4 bases from V and 6 bases from J; bases unmatched to any gene: 8. The CDR3 is made up of 14 amino acids. The DNA of the CDR3 is TGTGCCAGCAGCCTACAGGGGACCTCCCAGACCCAGTACTTC. It specifies CASSLQGTSQTQYF.

The genes are TRBV18 and TRBJ2-7, with D possibly matching TRBD2 (5 bases). Trimming left V 0 bases short and J 6 bases short, with 12 bases between. The germline V gene has CDR1 KGHSH and CDR2 LQKENI. The CDR3 is 14 amino acids. The CDR3 sequence is CASSPPVATIEQYF. CDR3 DNA: TGTGCCAGCTCACCACCGGTAGCGACTATCGAGCAGTACTTC.

V and J are TRBV5-5 and TRBJ1-4; 7 bases agree with TRBD1. The CDR3 totals 17 residues. The ends lost 0 bases at V and 7 bases at J; junction bases unmatched: 12. The germline V gene has CDR1 SGHKS and CDR2 YYEKEE (reference sequence). As DNA, the CDR3 is TGTGCCAGCAGCTTGGCCTGGAAGGGGGCGACCGTTGAAAAACTGTTTTTT. Translation: CASSLAWKGATVEKLFF.

V is TRBV5-1 and J is TRBJ1-2; tentative D call: TRBD1 (5 bases). The length of the CDR3 is 15 residues. V was cut by 1 base and J by 3 bases, with 13 bases left in between. Germline V gene data show CDR1 as SGHRS and CDR2 as YFSETQ. In DNA, the CDR3 is TGCGCCAGCAGCTTGAGTGCGGGGGTCGACTATGGCTACACCTTC. Translation: CASSLSAGVDYGYTF.

The DNA of the CDR3 is TGTGCCAGCAGCTCCGGGACAGGGGACAATGAGCAGTTCTTC. Translation gives CASSSGTGDNEQFF. The rearrangement links TRBV11-2 to TRBJ2-1, with 10 nucleotides matching TRBD1. V lost 4 bases to trimming and J lost 5 bases; unmatched junction nucleotides: 2. Germline V gives CDR1 SGHAT, CDR2 FQNNGV. The CDR3 sequence is 14 residues long.

This clone showed up just a few times. The chain carries TRBV6-5 and TRBJ1-4, with D perhaps matching TRBD1 (5 bases). V was trimmed by 2 bases and J by 2 bases, leaving 12 bases between them. The CDR3 covers 16 residues. Looked up from germline, CDR1 is MNHEY and CDR2 is SVGAGI. CDR3 bases: TGTGCCAGCAGTTACGTTCCAGGGTTCACTAATGAAAAACTGTTTTTT. Protein: CASSYVPGFTNEKLFF.

The rearrangement joins TRBV6-5 to TRBJ1-1; 7 nucleotides line up with TRBD1. The CDR3 runs to 15 residues. J gave up 7 bases and V 6 bases, and 14 bases lay outside the gene matches. CDR1 is MNHEY and CDR2 is SVGAGI in the germline V gene. CDR3 in amino acids: CASRPRDRAFDEAFF. As DNA, the CDR3 is TGTGCCAGCAGGCCCCGGGACAGAGCGTTCGATGAAGCTTTCTTT.

The chain couples TRBV5-4 to TRBJ1-6; no clear D. V lost 10 bases to trimming and J lost 0 bases, with 11 bases between them. The CDR3 has 14 amino acids. In germline, CDR1 is SGHNT, CDR2 YYREEE (reference sequence). CDR3 DNA: TGTGCCTGGGCAGAGAGCTCCTATAATTCACCCCTCCACTTT. It is translated as CAWAESSYNSPLHF. The full variable domain, rest sourced from reference TRBV5-4 and TRBJ1-6, is ETGVTQSPTHLIKTRGQQVTLRCSSQSGHNTVSWYQQALGQGPQFIFQYYREEENGRGNFPPRFSGLQFPNYSSELNVNALELDDSALYLCAWAESSYNSPLHFGNGTRLTVT.

V usage is TRBV18 and J usage is TRBJ1-2; TRBD1 matches at 9 bases. With 0 bases clipped from V and 3 bases from J, the junction kept 14 bases outside the gene matches. The germline V gene has CDR1 KGHSH and CDR2 LQKENI. The CDR3 is 19 amino acids. This chain's CDR3 is CASSPPSTGGRGDHYGYTF. The DNA of the CDR3 is TGTGCCAGCTCACCACCTAGCACAGGGGGCCGCGGTGATCACTATGGCTACACCTTC.

The chain uses TRBV11-1 and TRBJ1-1; D call uncertain. V lost 3 bases and J 6 bases, leaving 8 bases between the germline ends. From germline, CDR1 is SGHAT and CDR2 FQDESV (reference sequence). This CDR3 comprises 12 residues. The CDR3 sequence: CASSLRGSEAFF. DNA for the CDR3: TGTGCCAGCAGCTTGCGGGGTTCTGAAGCTTTCTTT.

The chain is built from TRBV5-1 and TRBJ1-1, with a weak D call TRBD1 (6 bases). This CDR3 has 15 residues. Per germline, CDR1 SGHRS and CDR2 YFSETQ. The germline V and J ends were trimmed by 5 bases and 4 bases, with 18 bases remaining between them. This chain's CDR3 is CASREGGTLGTEAFF. The CDR3 nucleotides read TGCGCCAGCAGGGAAGGGGGAACCCTTGGCACTGAAGCTTTCTTT.

The genes are TRBV7-2 and TRBJ1-5, with 10 bases lining up with TRBD1. The CDR3 runs to 14 residues. CDR1 and CDR2 from the germline V gene are SGHTA and FQGNSA. V lost 5 bases to trimming and J lost 6 bases; unmatched junction nucleotides: 4. CDR3 nucleotides: TGTGCCAGCAGCGCCCGGACAGGGGGTCAGCCCCAGCATTTT. This codes for CASSARTGGQPQHF.